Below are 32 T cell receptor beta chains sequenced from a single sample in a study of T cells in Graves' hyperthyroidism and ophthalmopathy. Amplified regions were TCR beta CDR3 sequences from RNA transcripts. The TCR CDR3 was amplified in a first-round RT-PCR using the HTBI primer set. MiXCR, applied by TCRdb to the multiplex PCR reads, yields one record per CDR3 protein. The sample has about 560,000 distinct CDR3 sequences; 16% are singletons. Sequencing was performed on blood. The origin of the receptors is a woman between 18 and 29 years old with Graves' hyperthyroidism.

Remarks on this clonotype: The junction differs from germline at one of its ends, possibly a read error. CDR3 residues: CASSYSGAEAFF. The CDR3 nucleotides are TGTGCCAGCAGTTACTCTGGGGCTGAGGCTTTCTTT. The genes are TRBV6-6 and TRBJ1-1; D perhaps matches TRBD1 (5 bases). CDR1 MNHNY and CDR2 SVGAGI come from the germline V gene (reference sequence). This CDR3 is 12 amino acids long.

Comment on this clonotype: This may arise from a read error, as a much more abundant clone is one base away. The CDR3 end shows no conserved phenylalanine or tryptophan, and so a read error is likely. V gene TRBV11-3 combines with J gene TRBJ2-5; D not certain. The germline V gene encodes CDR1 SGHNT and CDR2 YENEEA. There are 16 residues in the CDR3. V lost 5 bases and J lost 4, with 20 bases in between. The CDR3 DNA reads TGTGCCAGCAGCACTAACTTTGGACCGTCGAGAGAGACCCAGTACCTC. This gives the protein CASSTNFGPSRETQYL.

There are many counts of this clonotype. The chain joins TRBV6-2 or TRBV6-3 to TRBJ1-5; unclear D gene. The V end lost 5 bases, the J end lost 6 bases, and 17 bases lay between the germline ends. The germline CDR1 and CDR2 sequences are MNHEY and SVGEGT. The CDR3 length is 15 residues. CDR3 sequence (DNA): TGTGCCAGCAGTCTTCGGTGGGTATCGGGTCAGCCCCAGCATTTT. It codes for CASSLRWVSGQPQHF.

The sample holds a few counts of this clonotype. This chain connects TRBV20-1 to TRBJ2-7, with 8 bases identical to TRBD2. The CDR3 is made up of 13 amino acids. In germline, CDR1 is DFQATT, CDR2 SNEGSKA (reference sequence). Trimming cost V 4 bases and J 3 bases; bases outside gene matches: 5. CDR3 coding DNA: TGCAGTGCTATTGAAACTAGCGGCTACGAGCAGTACTTC. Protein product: CSAIETSGYEQYF.

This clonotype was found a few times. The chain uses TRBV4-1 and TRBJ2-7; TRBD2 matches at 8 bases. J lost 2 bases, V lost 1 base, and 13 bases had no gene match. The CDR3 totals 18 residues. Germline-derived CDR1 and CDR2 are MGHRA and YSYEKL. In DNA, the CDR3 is TGCGCCAGCAGCCAAGGGGGCATGGTGCTAGCGGGCCCCTACGAGCAGTACTTC. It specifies CASSQGGMVLAGPYEQYF.

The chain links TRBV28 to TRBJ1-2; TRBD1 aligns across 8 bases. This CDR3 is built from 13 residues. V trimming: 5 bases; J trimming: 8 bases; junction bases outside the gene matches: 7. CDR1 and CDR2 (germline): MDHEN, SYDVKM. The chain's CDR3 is CASSRQGREGYTF. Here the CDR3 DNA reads TGTGCCAGCAGTCGACAGGGGAGAGAGGGCTACACCTTC.

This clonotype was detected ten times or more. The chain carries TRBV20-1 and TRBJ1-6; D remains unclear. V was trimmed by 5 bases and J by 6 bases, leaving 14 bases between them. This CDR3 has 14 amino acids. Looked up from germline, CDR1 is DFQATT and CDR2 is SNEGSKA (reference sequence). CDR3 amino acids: CSAELGRANSPLHF. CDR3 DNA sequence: TGCAGTGCTGAGCTCGGGAGGGCTAATTCACCCCTCCACTTT.

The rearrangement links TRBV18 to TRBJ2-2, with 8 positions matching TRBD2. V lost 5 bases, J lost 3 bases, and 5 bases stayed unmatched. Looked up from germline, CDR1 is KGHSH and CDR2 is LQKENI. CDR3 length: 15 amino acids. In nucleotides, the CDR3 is TGTGCCAGCTCAGACGGACTAGCCCACACCGGGGAGCTGTTTTTT. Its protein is CASSDGLAHTGELFF.

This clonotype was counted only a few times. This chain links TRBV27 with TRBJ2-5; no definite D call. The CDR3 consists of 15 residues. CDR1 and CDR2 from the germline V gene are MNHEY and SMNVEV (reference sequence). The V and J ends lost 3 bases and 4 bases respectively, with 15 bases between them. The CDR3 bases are TGTGCCAGCAGTTTTTCCCCCCTGATGGGAGAGACCCAGTACTTC. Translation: CASSFSPLMGETQYF.

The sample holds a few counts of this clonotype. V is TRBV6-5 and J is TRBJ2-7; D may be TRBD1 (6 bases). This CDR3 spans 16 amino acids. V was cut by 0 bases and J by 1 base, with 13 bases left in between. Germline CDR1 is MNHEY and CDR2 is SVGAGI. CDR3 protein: CASSYSRPGQSYEQYF. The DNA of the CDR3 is TGTGCCAGCAGTTACTCGAGGCCGGGACAATCCTACGAGCAGTACTTC.

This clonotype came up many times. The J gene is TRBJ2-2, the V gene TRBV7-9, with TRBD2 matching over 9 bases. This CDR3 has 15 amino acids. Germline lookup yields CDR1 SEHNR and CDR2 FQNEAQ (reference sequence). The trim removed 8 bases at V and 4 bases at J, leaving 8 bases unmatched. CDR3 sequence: CASRRGGRGTGELFF. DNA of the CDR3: TGTGCCAGCCGGCGGGGGGGCCGCGGCACCGGGGAGCTGTTTTTT.

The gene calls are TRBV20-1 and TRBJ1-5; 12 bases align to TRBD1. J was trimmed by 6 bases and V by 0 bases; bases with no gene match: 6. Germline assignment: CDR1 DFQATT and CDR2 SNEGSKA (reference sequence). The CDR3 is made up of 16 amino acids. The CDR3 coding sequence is TGCAGTGCTAGAGACCCGGGACAGGGGGCCGGTCAGCCCCAGCATTTT. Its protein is CSARDPGQGAGQPQHF.

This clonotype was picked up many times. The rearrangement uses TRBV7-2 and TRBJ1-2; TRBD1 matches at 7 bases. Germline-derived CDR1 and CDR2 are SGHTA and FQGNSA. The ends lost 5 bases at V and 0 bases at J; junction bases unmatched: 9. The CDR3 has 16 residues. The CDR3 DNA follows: TGTGCCAGCAGCCCCGAGGGGGCAGCCCCTAACTATGGCTACACCTTC. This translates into CASSPEGAAPNYGYTF.

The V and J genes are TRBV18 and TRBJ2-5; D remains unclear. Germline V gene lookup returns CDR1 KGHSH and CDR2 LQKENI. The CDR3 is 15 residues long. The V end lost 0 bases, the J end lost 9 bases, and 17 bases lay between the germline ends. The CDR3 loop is CASSPPMTAFMSQYF. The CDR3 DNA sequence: TGTGCCAGCTCACCACCGATGACCGCCTTTATGTCCCAGTACTTC.

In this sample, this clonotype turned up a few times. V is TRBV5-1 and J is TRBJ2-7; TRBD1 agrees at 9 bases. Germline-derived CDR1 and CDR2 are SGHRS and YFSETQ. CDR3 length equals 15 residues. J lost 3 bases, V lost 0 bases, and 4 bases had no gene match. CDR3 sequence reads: CASSLGQGDIYEQYF. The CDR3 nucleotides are TGCGCCAGCAGCTTGGGACAGGGGGACATCTACGAGCAGTACTTC.

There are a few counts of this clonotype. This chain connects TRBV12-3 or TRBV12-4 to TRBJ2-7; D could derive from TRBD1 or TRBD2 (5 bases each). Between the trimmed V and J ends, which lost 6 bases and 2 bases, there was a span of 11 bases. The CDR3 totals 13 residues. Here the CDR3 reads CASSELGAYEQYF. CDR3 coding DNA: TGTGCCAGCAGCGAACTGGGGGCCTACGAGCAGTACTTC.

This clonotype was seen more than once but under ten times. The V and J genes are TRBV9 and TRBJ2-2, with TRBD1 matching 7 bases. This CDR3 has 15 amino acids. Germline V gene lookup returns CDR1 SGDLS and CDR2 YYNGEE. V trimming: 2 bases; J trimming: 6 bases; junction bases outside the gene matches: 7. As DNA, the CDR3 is TGTGCCAGCAGCGTCCGACAGGGCGGGTCCGGGGAGCTGTTTTTT. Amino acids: CASSVRQGGSGELFF.

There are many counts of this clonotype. The CDR3 sequence is CASNSLATNSYEQYF. In nucleotides, the CDR3 is TGTGCCAGCAATTCACTAGCGACAAACTCCTACGAGCAGTACTTC. The chain uses TRBV2 and TRBJ2-7, with 7 bases matching TRBD2. CDR3 size: 15 residues. Germline V lookup: CDR1 SNHLY, CDR2 FYNNEI. J gave up 0 bases and V 7 bases, and 9 bases lay outside the gene matches. Full variable domain (rest looked up from reference TRBV2 and TRBJ2-7): EPEVTQTPSHQVTQMGQEVILRCVPISNHLYFYWYRQILGQKVEFLVSFYNNEISEKSEIFDDQFSVERPDGSNFTLKIRSTKLEDSAMYFCASNSLATNSYEQYFGPGTRLTVT.

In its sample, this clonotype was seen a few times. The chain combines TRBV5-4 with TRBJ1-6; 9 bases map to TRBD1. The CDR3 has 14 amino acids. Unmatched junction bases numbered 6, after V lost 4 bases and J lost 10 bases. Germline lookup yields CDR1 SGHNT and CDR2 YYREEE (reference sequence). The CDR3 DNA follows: TGTGCCAGCAGCACGGGACAGGGCGAATCACCCCTCCACTTT. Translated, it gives CASSTGQGESPLHF.

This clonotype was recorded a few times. Here the CDR3 reads CASRGQSYGYTF. As DNA, the CDR3 is TGCGCCAGCAGGGGACAGTCCTATGGCTACACCTTC. V and J are TRBV5-1 and TRBJ1-2; 7 positions agree with TRBD1. V was pared by 5 bases and J by 4 bases, with 2 bases of the junction left unmatched. The CDR3 is made up of 12 amino acids. CDR1 and CDR2 from the germline V gene are SGHRS and YFSETQ.

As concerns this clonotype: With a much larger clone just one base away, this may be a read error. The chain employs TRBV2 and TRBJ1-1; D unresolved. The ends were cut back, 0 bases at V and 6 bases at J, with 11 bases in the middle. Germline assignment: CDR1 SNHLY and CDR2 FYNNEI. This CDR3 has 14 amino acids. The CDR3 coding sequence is TGTGCCAGCAGTGAAGCAATGGGAACAGCTGAAGCTTTCTTT. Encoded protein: CASSEAMGTAEAFF.

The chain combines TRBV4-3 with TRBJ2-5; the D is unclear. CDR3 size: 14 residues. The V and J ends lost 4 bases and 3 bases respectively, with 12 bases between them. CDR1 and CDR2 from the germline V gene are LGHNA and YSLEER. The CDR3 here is CASSPDMTEETQYF. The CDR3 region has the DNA TGCGCCAGCAGCCCTGATATGACGGAAGAGACCCAGTACTTC.

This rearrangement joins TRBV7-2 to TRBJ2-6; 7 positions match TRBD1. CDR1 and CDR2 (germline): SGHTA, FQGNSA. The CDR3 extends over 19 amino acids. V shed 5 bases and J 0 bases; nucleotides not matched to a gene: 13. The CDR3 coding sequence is TGTGCCAGCAGCGCCTACCCGGGACAGATTTCCTCTGGGGCCAACGTCCTGACTTTC. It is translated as CASSAYPGQISSGANVLTF.

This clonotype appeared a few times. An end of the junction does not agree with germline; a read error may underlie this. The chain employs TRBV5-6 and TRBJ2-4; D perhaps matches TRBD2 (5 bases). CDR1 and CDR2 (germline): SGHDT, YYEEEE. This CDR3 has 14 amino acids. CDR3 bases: TGTGCCAGCAGCGAGACCGGGATCAAACACATTCAGTACTTC. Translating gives CASSETGIKHIQYF.

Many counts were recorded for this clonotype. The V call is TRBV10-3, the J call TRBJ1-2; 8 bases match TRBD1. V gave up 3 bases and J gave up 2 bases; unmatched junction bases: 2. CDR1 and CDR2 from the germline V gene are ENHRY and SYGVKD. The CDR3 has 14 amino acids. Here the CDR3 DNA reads TGTGCCATCAGTGACAACAGGGGGAACTATGGCTACACCTTC. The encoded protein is CAISDNRGNYGYTF.

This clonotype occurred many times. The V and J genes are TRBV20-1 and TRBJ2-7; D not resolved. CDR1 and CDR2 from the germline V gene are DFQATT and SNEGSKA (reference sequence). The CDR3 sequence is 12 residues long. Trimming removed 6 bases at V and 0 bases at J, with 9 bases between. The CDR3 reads CSAYRNSYEQYF. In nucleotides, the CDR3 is TGCAGTGCCTATAGGAACTCCTACGAGCAGTACTTC.

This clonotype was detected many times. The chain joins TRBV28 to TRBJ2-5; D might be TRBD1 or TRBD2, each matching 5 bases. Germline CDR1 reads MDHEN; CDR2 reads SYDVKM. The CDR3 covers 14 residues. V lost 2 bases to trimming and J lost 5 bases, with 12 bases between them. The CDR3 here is CASSLAGSSETQYF. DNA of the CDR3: TGTGCCAGCAGTTTAGCAGGGAGCAGTGAGACCCAGTACTTC.

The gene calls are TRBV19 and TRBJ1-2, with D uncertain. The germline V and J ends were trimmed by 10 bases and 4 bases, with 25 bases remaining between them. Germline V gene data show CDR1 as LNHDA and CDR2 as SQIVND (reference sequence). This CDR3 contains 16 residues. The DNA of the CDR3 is TGTGCCACCGAGACCCCATCCTTGTCGGGAGGCTATGGCTACACCTTC. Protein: CATETPSLSGGYGYTF.

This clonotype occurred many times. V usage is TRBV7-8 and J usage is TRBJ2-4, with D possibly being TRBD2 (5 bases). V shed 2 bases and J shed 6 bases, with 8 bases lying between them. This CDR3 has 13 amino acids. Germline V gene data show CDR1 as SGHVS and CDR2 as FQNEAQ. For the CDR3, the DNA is TGTGCCAGCAGCTTACACGGGGTAAACATTCAGTACTTC. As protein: CASSLHGVNIQYF.

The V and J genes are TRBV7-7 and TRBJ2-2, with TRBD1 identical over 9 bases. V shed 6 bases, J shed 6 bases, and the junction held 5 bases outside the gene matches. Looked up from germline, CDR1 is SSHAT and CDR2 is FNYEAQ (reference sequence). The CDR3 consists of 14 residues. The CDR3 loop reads CASRGQGYAGELFF. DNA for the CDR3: TGTGCCAGCAGGGGACAGGGTTATGCCGGGGAGCTGTTTTTT.

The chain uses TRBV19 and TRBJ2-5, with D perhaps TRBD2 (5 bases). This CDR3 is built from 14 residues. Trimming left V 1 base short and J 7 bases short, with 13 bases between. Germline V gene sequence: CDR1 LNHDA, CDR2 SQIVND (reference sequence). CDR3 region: CASSIGTDRGTQYF. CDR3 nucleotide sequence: TGTGCCAGTAGTATAGGTACGGACCGGGGGACCCAGTACTTC.

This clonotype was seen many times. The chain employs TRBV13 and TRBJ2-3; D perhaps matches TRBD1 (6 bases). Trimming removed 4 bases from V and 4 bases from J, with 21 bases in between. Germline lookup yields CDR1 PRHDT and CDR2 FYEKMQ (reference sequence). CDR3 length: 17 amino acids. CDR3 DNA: TGTGCCAGCAGCTCCAACCGGGACATGGCGGTTTCAGATACGCAGTATTTT. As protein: CASSSNRDMAVSDTQYF.